These 3 T cell receptor beta chains were all obtained from the same sample, sequenced in a study of T cell responses to AZD1222 COVID-19 vaccine. Clones were read by immunoSEQ multiplex PCR, and TCRdb kept only the in-frame ones, dropping some. The table shows approximately 140,000 clones, with under 95% occurring only once. Here the sequenced sample was peripheral blood, taken 28 days after the second AZD1222 dose. These receptors were obtained from an adult who received the AZD1222 COVID-19 vaccine.

V and J are TRBV27 and TRBJ1-4; D call uncertain. The V gene lost 2 bases and the J gene lost 0 bases, with 7 bases spanning the gap. Germline loops: CDR1 MNHEY, CDR2 SMNVEV (reference sequence). There are 15 residues in the CDR3. The DNA for the CDR3 is TGTGCCAGCAGTTTAGAAGGCGCAACTAATGAAAAACTGTTTTTT. Translation gives CASSLEGATNEKLFF. Drawing the rest from reference TRBV27 and TRBJ1-4, the complete variable domain is EAQVTQNPRYLITVTGKKLTVTCSQNMNHEYMSWYRQDPGLGLRQIYYSMNVEVTDKGDVPEGYKVSRKEKRNFPLILESPSPNQTSLYFCASSLEGATNEKLFFGSGTQLSVL.

The V call is TRBV2, the J call TRBJ2-7; TRBD1 aligns across 7 bases. Looked up from germline, CDR1 is SNHLY and CDR2 is FYNNEI. Germline trimming cut 6 bases from V and 2 bases from J; bases unmatched to any gene: 4. This CDR3 contains 13 residues. CDR3 sequence (DNA): TGTGCCAGCAGGGCAGGGGGAACCTACGAGCAGTACTTC. It translates to CASRAGGTYEQYF. Supplemented by reference TRBV2 and TRBJ2-7, the full variable domain reads EPEVTQTPSHQVTQMGQEVILRCVPISNHLYFYWYRQILGQKVEFLVSFYNNEISEKSEIFDDQFSVERPDGSNFTLKIRSTKLEDSAMYFCASRAGGTYEQYFGPGTRLTVT.

The chain joins TRBV6-5 to TRBJ1-2, with TRBD1 identical over 9 bases. V lost 4 bases and J lost 4; bases outside the gene matches: 7. Germline V gene sequence: CDR1 MNHEY, CDR2 SVGAGI. The CDR3 is made up of 15 amino acids. The CDR3 loop is CASSFLTGGSYGYTF. CDR3 in DNA: TGTGCCAGCAGTTTCCTCACAGGGGGCAGCTATGGCTACACCTTC.